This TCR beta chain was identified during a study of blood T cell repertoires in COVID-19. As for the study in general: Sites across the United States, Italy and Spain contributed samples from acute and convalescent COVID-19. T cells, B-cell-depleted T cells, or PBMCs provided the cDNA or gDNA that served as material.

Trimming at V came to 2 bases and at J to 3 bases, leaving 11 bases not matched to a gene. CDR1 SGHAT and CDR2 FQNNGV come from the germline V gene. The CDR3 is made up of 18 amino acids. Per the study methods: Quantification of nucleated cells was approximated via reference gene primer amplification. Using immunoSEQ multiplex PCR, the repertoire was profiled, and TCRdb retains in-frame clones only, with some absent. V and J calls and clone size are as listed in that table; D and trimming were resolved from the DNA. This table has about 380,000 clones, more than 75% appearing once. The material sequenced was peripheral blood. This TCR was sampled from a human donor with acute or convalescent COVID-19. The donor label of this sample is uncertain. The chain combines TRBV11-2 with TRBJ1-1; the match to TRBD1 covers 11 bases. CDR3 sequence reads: CASSLILRRDRGDTEAFF. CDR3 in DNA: TGTGCCAGCAGCTTAATTCTAAGGAGGGACAGGGGGGACACTGAAGCTTTCTTT.